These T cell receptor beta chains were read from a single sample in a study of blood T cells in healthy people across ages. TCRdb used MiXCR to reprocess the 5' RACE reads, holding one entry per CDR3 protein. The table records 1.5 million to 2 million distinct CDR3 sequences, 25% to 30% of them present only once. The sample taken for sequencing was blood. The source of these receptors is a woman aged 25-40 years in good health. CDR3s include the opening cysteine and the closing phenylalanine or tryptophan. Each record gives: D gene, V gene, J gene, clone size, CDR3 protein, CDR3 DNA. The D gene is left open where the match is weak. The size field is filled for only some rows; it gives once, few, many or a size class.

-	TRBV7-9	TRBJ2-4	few	CASSSPAGGGKNIQYF	TGTGCCAGCAGCTCCCCCGCCGGGGGTGGCAAAAACATTCAGTACTTC
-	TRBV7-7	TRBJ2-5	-	CASSSYGQQETQYF	TGTGCCAGCAGCTCCTACGGACAGCAAGAGACCCAGTACTTC
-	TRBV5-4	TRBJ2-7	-	CASGIWGSEQYF	TGTGCCAGCGGTATCTGGGGATCCGAGCAGTACTTC
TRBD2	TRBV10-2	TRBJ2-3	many	CAISTSGDTDTQYF	TGCGCCATTTCGACTAGCGGGGACACAGATACGCAGTATTTT
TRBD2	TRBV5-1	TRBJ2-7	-	CASSPAGGLYEQYF	TGCGCCAGCAGCCCAGCGGGGGGCCTTTACGAGCAGTACTTC
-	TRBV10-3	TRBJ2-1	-	CAISGDPSYNEQFF	TGTGCCATCAGTGGGGACCCTTCCTACAATGAGCAGTTCTTC
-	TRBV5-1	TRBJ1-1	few	CASSPSGGLHTEAFF	TGCGCCAGCAGCCCCAGCGGGGGTCTACACACTGAAGCTTTCTTT
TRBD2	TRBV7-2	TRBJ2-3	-	CASSLAIAGGADTQYF	TGTGCCAGCAGCTTAGCGATAGCGGGAGGCGCAGATACGCAGTATTTT
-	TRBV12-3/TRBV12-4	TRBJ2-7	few	CASNLGGQGQYF	TGTGCCAGCAATTTAGGAGGGCAAGGGCAGTACTTC
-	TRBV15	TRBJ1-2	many	CATSRDPRALNGYTF	TGTGCCACCAGCAGAGATCCCCGAGCCCTAAATGGCTACACCTTC
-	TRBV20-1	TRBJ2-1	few	CSARGGVSSRSYNEQFF	TGCAGTGCTAGAGGCGGGGTTAGTTCTCGCTCCTACAATGAGCAGTTCTTC
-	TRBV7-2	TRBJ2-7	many	CASSLVVQEYEQYF	TGTGCCAGCAGCTTAGTGGTACAGGAGTACGAGCAGTACTTC
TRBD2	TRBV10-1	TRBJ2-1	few	CASSEGIAGVTEQFF	TGCGCCAGCAGTGAGGGGATAGCGGGAGTCACTGAGCAGTTCTTC
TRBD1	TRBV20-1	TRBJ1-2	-	CSASKTGFDYGYTF	TGCAGTGCTAGCAAGACAGGGTTCGACTATGGCTACACCTTC
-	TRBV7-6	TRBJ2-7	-	CAGSLVSGGGEQYF	TGTGCCGGCAGCTTAGTCTCTGGCGGAGGAGAGCAGTACTTC
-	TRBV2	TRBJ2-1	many	CATRFWGRPNEQFF	TGTGCCACCAGATTCTGGGGACGACCAAATGAGCAGTTCTTC
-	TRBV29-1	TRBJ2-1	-	CSVEHEINYNEQFF	TGCAGCGTTGAACACGAGATCAACTACAATGAGCAGTTCTTC
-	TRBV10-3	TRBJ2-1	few	CATGSSLSSYNEQFF	TGTGCCACCGGGAGCTCCCTTAGCTCCTACAATGAGCAGTTCTTC
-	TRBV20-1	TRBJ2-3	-	CSAPRLREYTDTQYF	TGCAGTGCCCCCCGATTACGGGAGTACACAGATACGCAGTATTTT
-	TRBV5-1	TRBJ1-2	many	CASSLNRNYGYTF	TGCGCCAGCAGCCTTAACAGGAACTATGGCTACACCTTC
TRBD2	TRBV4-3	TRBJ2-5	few	CASSQGASGETQYF	TGCGCCAGCAGCCAAGGCGCTAGCGGAGAGACCCAGTACTTC
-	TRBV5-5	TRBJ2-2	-	CASSWGQLTGELFF	TGTGCCAGCAGCTGGGGACAACTCACCGGGGAGCTGTTTTTT
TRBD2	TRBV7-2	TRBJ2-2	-	CASSPPLAGRTGELFF	TGTGCCAGCAGTCCTCCTCTAGCGGGACGCACCGGGGAGCTGTTTTTT
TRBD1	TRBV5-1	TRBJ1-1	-	CASSSEGAFNEAFF	TGCGCCAGCAGCTCAGAGGGGGCGTTTAATGAAGCTTTCTTT
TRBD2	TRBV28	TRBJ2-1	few	CASSFGKGRVIAGGSYNEQFF	TGTGCCAGCAGTTTTGGGAAGGGCAGGGTGATAGCGGGGGGCTCCTACAATGAGCAGTTCTTC
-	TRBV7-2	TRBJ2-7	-	CASSLKTGHSGEQYF	TGTGCCAGCAGCTTAAAAACAGGACACTCGGGAGAGCAGTACTTC
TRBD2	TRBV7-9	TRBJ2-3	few	CASSKGLAASTDTQYF	TGTGCCAGCAGCAAGGGACTAGCGGCAAGCACAGATACGCAGTATTTT
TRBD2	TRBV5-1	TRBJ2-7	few	CASRPPAGVGEQYF	TGCGCCAGCCGCCCCCCGGCGGGAGTAGGCGAGCAGTACTTC
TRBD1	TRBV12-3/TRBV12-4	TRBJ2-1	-	CAGTPGGNEQFF	TGTGCCGGCACCCCAGGGGGCAATGAGCAGTTCTTC
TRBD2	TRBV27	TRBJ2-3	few	CASRTGGPSDTQYF	TGTGCCAGCAGAACGGGGGGGCCGTCCGATACGCAGTATTTT
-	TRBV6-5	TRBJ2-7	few	CASGPDLTESSYEQYF	TGTGCCAGCGGACCTGATTTGACAGAGAGCTCCTACGAGCAGTACTTC
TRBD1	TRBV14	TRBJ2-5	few	CASSQFRGLAGETQYF	TGTGCCAGCAGCCAATTTAGGGGGCTGGCGGGAGAGACCCAGTACTTC
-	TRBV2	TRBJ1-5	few	CASSAGVRGNQPQHF	TGTGCCAGCAGTGCGGGGGTAAGAGGCAATCAGCCCCAGCATTTT
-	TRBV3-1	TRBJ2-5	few	CASSQDQRGETQYF	TGTGCCAGCAGCCAAGATCAAAGGGGAGAGACCCAGTACTTC
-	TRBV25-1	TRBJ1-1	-	CASSEWGTVGTEAFF	TGTGCCAGCAGTGAATGGGGGACGGTAGGCACTGAAGCTTTCTTT
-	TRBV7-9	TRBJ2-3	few	CASNGWDTQYF	TGTGCCAGCAACGGGTGGGATACGCAGTATTTT
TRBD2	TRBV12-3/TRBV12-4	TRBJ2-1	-	CASSFGASGIYNEQFF	TGTGCCAGCAGTTTTGGGGCTAGCGGCATATACAATGAGCAGTTCTTC
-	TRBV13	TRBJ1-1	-	CASSPRENAEAFF	TGTGCCAGCAGCCCCAGAGAGAACGCTGAAGCTTTCTTT
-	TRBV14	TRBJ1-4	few	CASSQAGEGELFF	TGTGCCAGCAGCCAAGCAGGGGAAGGGGAACTGTTTTTT
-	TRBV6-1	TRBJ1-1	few	CASSDAQGNTEAFF	TGTGCCAGCAGTGACGCACAAGGGAACACTGAAGCTTTCTTT
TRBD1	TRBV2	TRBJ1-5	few	CASRSGGDGQPQHF	TGTGCCAGCAGATCAGGGGGCGATGGTCAGCCCCAGCATTTT
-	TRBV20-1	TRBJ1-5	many	CSARDNRPNQPQHF	TGCAGTGCTAGAGACAATAGACCCAATCAGCCCCAGCATTTT
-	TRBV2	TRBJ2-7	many	CASSEGLRGYEQYF	TGTGCCAGCAGTGAGGGCCTTCGGGGATACGAGCAGTACTTC
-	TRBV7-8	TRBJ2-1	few	CASSSPVAGWNEQFF	TGTGCCAGCAGCTCACCAGTAGCAGGGTGGAATGAGCAGTTCTTC
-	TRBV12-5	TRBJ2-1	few	CASGLYSEQFF	TGTGCTAGTGGTTTGTATTCAGAGCAGTTCTTC
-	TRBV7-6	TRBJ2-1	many	CASSLESFVSYNEQFF	TGTGCCAGCAGCTTAGAGTCTTTTGTCTCCTACAATGAGCAGTTCTTC
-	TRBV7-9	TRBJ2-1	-	CATTEGAYNEQFF	TGTGCCACCACAGAGGGCGCCTACAATGAGCAGTTCTTC
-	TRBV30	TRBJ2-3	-	CAWSRQGGFYTDTQYF	TGTGCCTGGAGTCGGCAGGGGGGATTTTACACAGATACGCAGTATTTT
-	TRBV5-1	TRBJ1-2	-	CASSMVQGNYGYTF	TGCGCCAGCAGCATGGTCCAGGGGAACTATGGCTACACCTTC
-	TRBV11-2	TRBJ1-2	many	CASEASRLSNYGYTF	TGTGCCAGCGAGGCGTCCAGGCTCTCTAACTATGGCTACACCTTC
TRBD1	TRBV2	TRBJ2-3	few	CASGTAPLRAQYF	TGTGCCAGCGGGACAGCGCCGCTTCGGGCGCAGTATTTT
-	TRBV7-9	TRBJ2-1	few	CASSVSLRSYNEQFF	TGTGCCAGCAGCGTCAGCTTACGTTCCTACAATGAGCAGTTCTTC
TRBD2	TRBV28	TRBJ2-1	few	CASTQTSGGSYNEQFF	TGTGCCAGCACCCAGACTAGCGGGGGGTCCTACAATGAGCAGTTCTTC
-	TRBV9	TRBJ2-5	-	CASSVSGYREETQYF	TGTGCCAGCAGCGTAAGTGGGTATCGGGAAGAGACCCAGTACTTC
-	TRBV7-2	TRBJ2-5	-	CASSLGPRQETQYF	TGTGCCAGCAGCTTAGGGCCTCGGCAAGAGACCCAGTACTTC